Listed here are 2 T cell receptor beta chains from one sample, sequenced in a study of blood T cell repertoires in COVID-19. Clones were read by immunoSEQ multiplex PCR, and TCRdb kept only the in-frame ones, dropping some. This table has some 250,000 clones, around 93% appearing once. Sequenced: PBMCs or T cells enriched from blood (not recorded which). The receptors here all came from a human donor in a cohort exposed to, infected with or recovered from COVID-19 (not recorded which). The donor label of this sample is uncertain.

The rearrangement uses TRBV9 and TRBJ1-2; a possible D gene is TRBD1 (6 bases). Germline V gives CDR1 SGDLS, CDR2 YYNGEE. V was clipped by 4 bases and J by 8 bases, with 24 bases between them. This CDR3 has 16 residues. The CDR3, as DNA: TGTGCCAGCAGCCCCCTGTCGGCGGGGGCCTCGGGCGGCTACACCTTC. Translation: CASSPLSAGASGGYTF.

V gene TRBV6-2 or TRBV6-3 combines with J gene TRBJ1-5, with 10 bases lining up with TRBD1. The germline gives CDR1 MNHEY, CDR2 SVGEGT. The CDR3 runs to 15 residues. V lost 6 bases, J lost 4 bases, and 6 bases stayed unmatched. CDR3 amino acids: CASSIRGQGNQPQHF. The CDR3 nucleotides read TGTGCCAGCAGCATAAGGGGACAGGGGAATCAGCCCCAGCATTTT.